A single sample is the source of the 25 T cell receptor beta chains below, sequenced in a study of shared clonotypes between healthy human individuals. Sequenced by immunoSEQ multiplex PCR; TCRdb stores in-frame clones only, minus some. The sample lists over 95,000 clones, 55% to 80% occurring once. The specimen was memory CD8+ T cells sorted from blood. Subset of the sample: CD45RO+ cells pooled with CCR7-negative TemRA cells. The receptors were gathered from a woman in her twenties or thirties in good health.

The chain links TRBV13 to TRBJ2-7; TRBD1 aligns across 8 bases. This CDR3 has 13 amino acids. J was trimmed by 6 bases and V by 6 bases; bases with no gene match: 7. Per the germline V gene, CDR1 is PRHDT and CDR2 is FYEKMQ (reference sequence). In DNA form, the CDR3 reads TGTGCCAGCAGTGGGCAGGGGGCGACCGAGCAGTACTTC. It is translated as CASSGQGATEQYF.

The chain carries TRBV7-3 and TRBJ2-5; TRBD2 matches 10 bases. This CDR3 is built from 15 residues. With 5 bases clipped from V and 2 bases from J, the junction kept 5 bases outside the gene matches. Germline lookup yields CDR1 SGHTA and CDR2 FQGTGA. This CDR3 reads CASSASGREQETQYF. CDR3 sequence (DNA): TGTGCCAGCAGCGCAAGCGGGAGGGAACAAGAGACCCAGTACTTC.

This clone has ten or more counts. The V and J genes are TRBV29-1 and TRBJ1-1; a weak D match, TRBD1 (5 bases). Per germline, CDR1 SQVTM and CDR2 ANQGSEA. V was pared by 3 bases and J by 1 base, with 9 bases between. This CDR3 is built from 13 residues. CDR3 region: CSVERDENTEAFF. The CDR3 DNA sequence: TGCAGCGTTGAGAGGGACGAGAACACTGAAGCTTTCTTT.

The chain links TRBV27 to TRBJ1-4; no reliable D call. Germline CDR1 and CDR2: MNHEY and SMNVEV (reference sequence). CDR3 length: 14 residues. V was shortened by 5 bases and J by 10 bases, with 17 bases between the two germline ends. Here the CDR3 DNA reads TGTGCCAGCAGTCCCCGGGCAGGCTGGGTAAAACTGTTTTTT. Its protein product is CASSPRAGWVKLFF.

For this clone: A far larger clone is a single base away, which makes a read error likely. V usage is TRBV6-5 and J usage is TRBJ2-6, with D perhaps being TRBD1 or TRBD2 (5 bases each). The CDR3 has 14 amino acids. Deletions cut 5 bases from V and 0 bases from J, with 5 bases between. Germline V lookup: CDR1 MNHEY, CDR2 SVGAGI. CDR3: CASSGGSGANVLTF. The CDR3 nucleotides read TGTGCCAGCAGTGGGGGCTCTGGGGCCAACGTCCTGACTTTC.

CDR3 region: CASSPTFENEQYF. The CDR3 DNA reads as TGTGCCAGCTCACCCACCTTTGAGAACGAGCAGTACTTC. The V and J genes are TRBV18 and TRBJ2-7; D not certain. The CDR3 consists of 13 residues. The V end was cut by 3 bases, the J end by 5 bases, with 11 bases between. Germline V gene lookup returns CDR1 KGHSH and CDR2 LQKENI.

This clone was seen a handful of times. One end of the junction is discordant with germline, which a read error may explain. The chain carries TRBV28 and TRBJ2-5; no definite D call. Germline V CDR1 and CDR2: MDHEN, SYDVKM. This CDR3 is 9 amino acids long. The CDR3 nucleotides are TGTGTCTACCAACAGACCCAGTACTTC. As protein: CVYQQTQYF.

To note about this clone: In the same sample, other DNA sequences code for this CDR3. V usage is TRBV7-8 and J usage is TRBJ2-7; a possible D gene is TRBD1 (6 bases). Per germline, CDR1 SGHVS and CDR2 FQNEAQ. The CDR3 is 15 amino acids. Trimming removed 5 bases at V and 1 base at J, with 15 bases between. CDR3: CASSLHQGPSYEQYF. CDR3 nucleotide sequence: TGTGCCAGCAGCCTCCATCAGGGGCCTTCCTACGAGCAGTACTTC. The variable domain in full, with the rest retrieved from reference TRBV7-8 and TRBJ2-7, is GAGVSQSPRYKVAKRGQDVALRCDPISGHVSLFWYQQALGQGPEFLTYFQNEAQLDKSGLPSDRFFAERPEGSVSTLKIQRTQQEDSAVYLCASSLHQGPSYEQYFGPGTRLTVT.

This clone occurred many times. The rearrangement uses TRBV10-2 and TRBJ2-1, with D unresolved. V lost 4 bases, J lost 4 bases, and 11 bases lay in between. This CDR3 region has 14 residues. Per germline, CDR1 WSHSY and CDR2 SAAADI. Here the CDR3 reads CASSASFEYNEQFF. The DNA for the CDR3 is TGCGCCAGCAGTGCGTCCTTTGAGTACAATGAGCAGTTCTTC.

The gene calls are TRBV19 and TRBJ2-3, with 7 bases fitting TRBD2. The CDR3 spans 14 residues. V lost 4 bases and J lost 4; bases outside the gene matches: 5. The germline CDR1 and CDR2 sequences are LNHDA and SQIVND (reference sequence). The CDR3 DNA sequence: TGTGCCAGTAGTACCCAACGGGGGGCAGATACGCAGTATTTT. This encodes CASSTQRGADTQYF.

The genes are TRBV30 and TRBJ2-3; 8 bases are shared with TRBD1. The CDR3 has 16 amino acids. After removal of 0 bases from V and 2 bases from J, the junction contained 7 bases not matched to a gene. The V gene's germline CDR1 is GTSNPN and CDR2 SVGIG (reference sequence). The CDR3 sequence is CAWSVWGQEDTDTQYF. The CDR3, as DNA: TGTGCCTGGAGTGTATGGGGACAGGAGGACACAGATACGCAGTATTTT.

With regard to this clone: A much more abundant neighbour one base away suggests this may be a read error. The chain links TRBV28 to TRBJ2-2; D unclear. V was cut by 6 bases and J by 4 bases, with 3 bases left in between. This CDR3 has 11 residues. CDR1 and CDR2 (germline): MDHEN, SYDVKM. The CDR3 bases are TGTGCCAGCAGCTCCACCGGGGAGCTGTTTTTT. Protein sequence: CASSSTGELFF.

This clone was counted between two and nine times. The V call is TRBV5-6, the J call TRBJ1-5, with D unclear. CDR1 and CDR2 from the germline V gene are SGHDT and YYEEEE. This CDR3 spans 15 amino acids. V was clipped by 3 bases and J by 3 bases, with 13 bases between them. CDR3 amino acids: CASSSYRVTNQPQHF. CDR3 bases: TGTGCCAGCAGCTCCTACCGGGTTACCAATCAGCCCCAGCATTTT.

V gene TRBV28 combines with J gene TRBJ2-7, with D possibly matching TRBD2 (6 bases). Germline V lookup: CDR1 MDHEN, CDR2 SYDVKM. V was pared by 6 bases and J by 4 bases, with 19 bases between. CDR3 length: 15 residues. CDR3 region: CASSWGLLTGYEQYF. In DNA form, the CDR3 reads TGTGCCAGCAGCTGGGGACTTCTCACGGGGTACGAGCAGTACTTC.

In nucleotides, the CDR3 is TGCGCCAGCAGCCCGGGGACTAGCGGGAGTAGTGCAGATACGCAGTATTTT. The encoded protein is CASSPGTSGSSADTQYF. The V call is TRBV5-1, the J call TRBJ2-3, with 14 positions matching TRBD2. From germline, CDR1 is SGHRS and CDR2 YFSETQ. The CDR3 length is 17 residues. The junction had 8 bases not matched to a gene; V was cut back by 4 bases and J by 4 bases.

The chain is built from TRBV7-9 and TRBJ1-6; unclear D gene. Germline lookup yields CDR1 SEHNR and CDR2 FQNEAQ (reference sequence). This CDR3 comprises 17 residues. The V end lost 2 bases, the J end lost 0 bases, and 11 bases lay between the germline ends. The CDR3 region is CASSLSHSSSYNSPLHF. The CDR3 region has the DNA TGTGCCAGCAGCTTATCCCATTCTAGCTCCTATAATTCACCCCTCCACTTT.

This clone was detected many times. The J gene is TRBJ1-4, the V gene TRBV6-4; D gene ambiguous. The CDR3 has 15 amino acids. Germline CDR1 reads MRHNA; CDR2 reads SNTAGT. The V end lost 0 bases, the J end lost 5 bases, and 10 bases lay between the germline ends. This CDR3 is CASSDSGGENEKLFF. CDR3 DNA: TGTGCCAGCAGTGACTCGGGAGGAGAAAATGAAAAACTGTTTTTT.

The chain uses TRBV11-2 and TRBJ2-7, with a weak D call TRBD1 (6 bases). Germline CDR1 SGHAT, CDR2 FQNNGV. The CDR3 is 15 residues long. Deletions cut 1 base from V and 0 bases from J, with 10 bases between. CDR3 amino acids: CASSLVVGGSYEQYF. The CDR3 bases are TGTGCCAGCAGCTTAGTGGTAGGGGGCTCCTACGAGCAGTACTTC. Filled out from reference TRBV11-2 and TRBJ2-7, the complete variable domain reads EAGVAQSPRYKIIEKRQSVAFWCNPISGHATLYWYQQILGQGPKLLIQFQNNGVVDDSQLPKDRFSAERLKGVDSTLKIQPAKLEDSAVYLCASSLVVGGSYEQYFGPGTRLTVT.

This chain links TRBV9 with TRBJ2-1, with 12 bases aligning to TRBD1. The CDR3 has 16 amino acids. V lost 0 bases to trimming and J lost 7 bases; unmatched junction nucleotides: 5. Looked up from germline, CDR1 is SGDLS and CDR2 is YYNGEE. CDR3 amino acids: CASSVAGTGGQNEQFF. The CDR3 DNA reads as TGTGCCAGCAGCGTAGCGGGGACAGGGGGCCAAAATGAGCAGTTCTTC.

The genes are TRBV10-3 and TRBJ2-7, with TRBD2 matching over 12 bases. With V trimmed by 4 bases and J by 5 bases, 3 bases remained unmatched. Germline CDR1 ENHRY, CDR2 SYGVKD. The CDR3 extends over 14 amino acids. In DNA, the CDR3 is TGTGCCATCAGTGGGACTAGCGGGACCGACGAGCAGTACTTC. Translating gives CAISGTSGTDEQYF.

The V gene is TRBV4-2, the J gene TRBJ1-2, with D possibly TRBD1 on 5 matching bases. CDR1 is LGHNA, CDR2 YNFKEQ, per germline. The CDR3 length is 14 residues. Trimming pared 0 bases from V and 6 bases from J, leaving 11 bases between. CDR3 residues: CASSQEAGSNGYTF. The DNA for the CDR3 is TGTGCCAGCAGCCAAGAGGCAGGGAGTAATGGCTACACCTTC.

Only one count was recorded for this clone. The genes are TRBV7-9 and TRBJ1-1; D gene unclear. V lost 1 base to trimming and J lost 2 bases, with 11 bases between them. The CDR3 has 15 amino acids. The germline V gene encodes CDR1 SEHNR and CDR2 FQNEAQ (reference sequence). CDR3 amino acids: CASSLGGLVNTEAFF. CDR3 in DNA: TGTGCCAGCAGCTTAGGAGGGCTGGTTAACACTGAAGCTTTCTTT.

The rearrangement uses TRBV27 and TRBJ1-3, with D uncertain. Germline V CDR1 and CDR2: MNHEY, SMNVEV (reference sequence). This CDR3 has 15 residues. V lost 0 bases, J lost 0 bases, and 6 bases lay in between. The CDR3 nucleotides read TGTGCCAGCAGTTTATCTTACAGCTCTGGAAACACCATATATTTT. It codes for CASSLSYSSGNTIYF.

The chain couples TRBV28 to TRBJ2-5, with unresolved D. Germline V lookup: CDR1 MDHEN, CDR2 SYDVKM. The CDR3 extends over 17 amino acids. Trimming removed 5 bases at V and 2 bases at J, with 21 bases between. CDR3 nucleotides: TGTGCCAGCAGTCCATTGGTGCACCCAAACGGACAAGAGACCCAGTACTTC. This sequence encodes CASSPLVHPNGQETQYF.

CDR3 DNA: TGTGCCATCAGGCCGACCGACAGCCAAGAGACCCAGTACTTC. This gives the protein CAIRPTDSQETQYF. The chain has TRBV10-3 and TRBJ2-5; D may be TRBD1 (5 bases). Trimming shortened V by 6 bases and J by 1 base, and 12 bases separated the two germline ends. The CDR3 consists of 14 residues. Germline V gene lookup returns CDR1 ENHRY and CDR2 SYGVKD.